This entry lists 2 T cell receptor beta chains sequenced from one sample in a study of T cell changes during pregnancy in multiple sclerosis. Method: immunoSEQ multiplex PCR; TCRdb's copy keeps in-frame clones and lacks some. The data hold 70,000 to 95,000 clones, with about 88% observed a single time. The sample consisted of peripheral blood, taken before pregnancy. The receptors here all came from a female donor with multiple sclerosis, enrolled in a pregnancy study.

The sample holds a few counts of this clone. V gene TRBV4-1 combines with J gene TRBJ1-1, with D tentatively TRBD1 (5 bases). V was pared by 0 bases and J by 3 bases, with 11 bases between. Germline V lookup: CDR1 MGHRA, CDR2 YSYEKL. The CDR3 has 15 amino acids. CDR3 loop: CASSQEWSGDTEAFF. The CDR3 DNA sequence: TGCGCCAGCAGCCAAGAATGGTCGGGGGACACTGAAGCTTTCTTT.

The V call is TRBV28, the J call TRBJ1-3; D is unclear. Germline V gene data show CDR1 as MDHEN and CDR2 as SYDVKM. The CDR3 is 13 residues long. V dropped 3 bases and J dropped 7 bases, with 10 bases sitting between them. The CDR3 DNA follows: TGTGCCAGCAGTTTCCCCGGAGCGAACACCATATATTTT. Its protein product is CASSFPGANTIYF.